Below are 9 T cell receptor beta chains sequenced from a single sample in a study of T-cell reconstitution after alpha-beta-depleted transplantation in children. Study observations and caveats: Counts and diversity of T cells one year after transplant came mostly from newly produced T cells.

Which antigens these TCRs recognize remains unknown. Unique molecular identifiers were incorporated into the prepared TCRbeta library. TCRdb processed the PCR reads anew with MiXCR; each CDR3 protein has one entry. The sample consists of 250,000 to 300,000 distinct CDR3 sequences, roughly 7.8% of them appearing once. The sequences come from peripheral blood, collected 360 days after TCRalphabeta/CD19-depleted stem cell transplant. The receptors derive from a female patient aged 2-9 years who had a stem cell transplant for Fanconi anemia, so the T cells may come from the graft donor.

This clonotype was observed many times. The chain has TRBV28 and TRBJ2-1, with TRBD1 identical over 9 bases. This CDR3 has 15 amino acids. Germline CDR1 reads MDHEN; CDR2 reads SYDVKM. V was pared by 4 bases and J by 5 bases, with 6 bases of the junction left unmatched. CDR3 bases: TGTGCCAGCAGTTCGCCGGGACAGGGCGACAATGAGCAGTTCTTC. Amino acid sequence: CASSSPGQGDNEQFF.

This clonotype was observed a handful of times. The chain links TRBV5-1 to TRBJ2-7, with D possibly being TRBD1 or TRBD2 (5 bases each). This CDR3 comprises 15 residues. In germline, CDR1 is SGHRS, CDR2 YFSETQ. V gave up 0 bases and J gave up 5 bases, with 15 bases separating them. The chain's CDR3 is CASSLAGAVRDEQYF. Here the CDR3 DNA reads TGCGCCAGCAGCTTGGCCGGGGCAGTTAGGGACGAGCAGTACTTC.

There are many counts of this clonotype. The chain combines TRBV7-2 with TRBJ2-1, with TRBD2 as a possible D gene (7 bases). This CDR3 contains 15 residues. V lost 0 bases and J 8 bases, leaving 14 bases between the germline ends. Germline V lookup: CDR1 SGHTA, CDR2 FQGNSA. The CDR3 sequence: CASSLAGGPVDEQFF. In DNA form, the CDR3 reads TGTGCCAGCAGCTTAGCGGGGGGGCCCGTCGATGAGCAGTTCTTC.

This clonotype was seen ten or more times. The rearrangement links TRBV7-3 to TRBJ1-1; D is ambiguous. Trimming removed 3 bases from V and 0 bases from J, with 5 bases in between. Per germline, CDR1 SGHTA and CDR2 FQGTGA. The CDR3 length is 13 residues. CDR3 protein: CASSFSVNTEAFF. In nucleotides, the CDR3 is TGTGCCAGCAGCTTCTCCGTGAACACTGAAGCTTTCTTT.

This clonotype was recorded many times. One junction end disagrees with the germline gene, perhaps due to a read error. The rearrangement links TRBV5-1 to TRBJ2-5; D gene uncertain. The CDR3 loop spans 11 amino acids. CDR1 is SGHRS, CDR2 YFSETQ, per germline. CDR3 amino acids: CASSFKETQYF. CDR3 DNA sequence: TGTGCCAGCAGCTTTAAAGAGACCCAGTACTTC. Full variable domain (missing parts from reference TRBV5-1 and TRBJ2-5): KAGVTQTPRYLIKTRGQQVTLSCSPISGHRSVSWYQQTPGQGLQFLFEYFSETQRNKGNFPGRFSGRQFSNSRSEMNVSTLELGDSALYLCASSFKETQYFGPGTRLLVL.

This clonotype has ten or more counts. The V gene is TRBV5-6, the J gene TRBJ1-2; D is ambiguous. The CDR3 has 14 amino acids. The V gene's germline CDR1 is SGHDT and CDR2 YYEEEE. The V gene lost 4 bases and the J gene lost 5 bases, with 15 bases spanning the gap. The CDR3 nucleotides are TGTGCCAGCAGCCCGTGGGGTTTGCGGTATGGCTACACCTTC. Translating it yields CASSPWGLRYGYTF.

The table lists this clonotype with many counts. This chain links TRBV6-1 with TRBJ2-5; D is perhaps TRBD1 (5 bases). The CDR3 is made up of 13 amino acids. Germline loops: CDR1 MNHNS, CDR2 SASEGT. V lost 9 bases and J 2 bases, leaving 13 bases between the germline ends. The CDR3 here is CASRRTSQETQYF. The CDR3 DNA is TGTGCCAGTCGCAGGACATCTCAAGAGACCCAGTACTTC.

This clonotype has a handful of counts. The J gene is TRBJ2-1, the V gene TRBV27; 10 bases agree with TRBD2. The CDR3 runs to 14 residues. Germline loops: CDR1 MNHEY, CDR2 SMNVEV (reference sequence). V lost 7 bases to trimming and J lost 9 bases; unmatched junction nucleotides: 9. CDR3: CASTPSGRVSEQFF. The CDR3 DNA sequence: TGTGCCAGCACCCCTAGCGGGAGAGTAAGTGAGCAGTTCTTC.

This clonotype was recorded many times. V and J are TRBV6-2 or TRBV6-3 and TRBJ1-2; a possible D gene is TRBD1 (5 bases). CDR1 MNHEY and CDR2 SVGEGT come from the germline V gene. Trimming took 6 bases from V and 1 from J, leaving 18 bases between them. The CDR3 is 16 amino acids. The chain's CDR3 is CASSRQGGRDNYGYTF. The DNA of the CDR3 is TGTGCCAGCAGCCGTCAGGGCGGACGTGATAACTATGGCTACACCTTC.